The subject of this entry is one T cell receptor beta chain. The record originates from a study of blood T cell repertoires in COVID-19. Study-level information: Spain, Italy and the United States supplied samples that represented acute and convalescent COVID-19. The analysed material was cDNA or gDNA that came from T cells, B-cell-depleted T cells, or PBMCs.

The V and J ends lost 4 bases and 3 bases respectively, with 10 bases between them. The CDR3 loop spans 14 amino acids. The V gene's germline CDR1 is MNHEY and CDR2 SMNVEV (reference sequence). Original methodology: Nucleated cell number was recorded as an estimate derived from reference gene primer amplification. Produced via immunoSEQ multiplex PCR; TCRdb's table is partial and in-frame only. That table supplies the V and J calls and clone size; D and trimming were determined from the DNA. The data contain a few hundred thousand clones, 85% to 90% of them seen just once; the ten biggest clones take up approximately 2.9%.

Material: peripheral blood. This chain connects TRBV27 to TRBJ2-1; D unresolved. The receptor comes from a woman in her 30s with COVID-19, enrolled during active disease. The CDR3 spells CASSSLRLYNEQFF. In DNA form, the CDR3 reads TGTGCCAGCAGTTCCCTTCGACTCTACAATGAGCAGTTCTTC.